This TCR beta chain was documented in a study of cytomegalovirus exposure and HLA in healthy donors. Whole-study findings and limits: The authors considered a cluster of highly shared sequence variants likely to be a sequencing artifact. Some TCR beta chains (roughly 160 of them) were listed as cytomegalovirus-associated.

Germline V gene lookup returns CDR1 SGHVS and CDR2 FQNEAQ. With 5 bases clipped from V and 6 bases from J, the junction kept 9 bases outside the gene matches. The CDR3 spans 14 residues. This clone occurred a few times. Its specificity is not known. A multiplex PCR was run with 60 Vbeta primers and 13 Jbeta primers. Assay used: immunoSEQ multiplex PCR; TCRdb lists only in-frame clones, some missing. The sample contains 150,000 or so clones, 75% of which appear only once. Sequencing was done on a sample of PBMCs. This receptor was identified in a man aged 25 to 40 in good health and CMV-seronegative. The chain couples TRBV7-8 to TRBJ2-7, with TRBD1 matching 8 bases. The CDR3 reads CASSVDRDSFEQYF. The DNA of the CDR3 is TGTGCCAGCAGCGTGGACAGGGACTCTTTCGAGCAGTACTTC.